The present T cell receptor beta chain was sequenced within a study of T cell repertoires in aging, cancer and after chemotherapy. A mixed TRB-A/B primer pool amplified rearranged TRB by multiplex touch-down PCR. TCRdb used MiXCR to reprocess the multiplex PCR reads, holding one entry per CDR3 protein. The sample has roughly 940 distinct CDR3 sequences; 32% are singletons. Unmatched junction bases numbered 5, after V lost 4 bases and J lost 4 bases. From germline, CDR1 is GTSNPN and CDR2 SVGIG (reference sequence). The CDR3 contains 14 residues. The template was genomic DNA from peripheral blood, not RNA. This clonotype was observed a few times.

The TCR sequence derives from a human donor with a solid tumor. The chain joins TRBV30 to TRBJ2-2; TRBD1 matches 8 bases. Sequencing used blood. For the CDR3, the DNA is TGTGCCTGGAACCAGGGGGCGATCACCGGGGAGCTGTTTTTT. Protein product: CAWNQGAITGELFF. The full variable domain, rest sourced from reference TRBV30 and TRBJ2-2, is SQTIHQWPATLVQPVGSPLSLECTVEGTSNPNLYWYRQAAGRGLQLLFYSVGIGQISSEVPQNLSASRPQDRQFILSSKKLLLSDSGFYLCAWNQGAITGELFFGEGSRLTVL.